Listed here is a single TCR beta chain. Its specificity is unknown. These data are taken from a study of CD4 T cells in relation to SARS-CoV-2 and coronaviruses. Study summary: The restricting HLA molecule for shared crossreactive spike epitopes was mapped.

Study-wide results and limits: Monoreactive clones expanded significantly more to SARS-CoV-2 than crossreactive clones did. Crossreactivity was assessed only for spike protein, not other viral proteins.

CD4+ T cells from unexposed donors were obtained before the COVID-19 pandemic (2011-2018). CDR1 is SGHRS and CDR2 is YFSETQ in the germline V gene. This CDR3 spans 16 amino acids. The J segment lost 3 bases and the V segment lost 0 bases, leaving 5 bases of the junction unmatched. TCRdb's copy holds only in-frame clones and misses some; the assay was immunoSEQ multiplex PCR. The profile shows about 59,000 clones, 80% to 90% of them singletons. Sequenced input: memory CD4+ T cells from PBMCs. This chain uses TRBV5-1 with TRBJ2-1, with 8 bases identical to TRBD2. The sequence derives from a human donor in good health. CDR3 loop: CASSLEEAGVYNEQFF. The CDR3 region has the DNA TGCGCCAGCAGCTTGGAAGAAGCGGGAGTCTACAATGAGCAGTTCTTC.